This TCR beta chain appears in the sequencing data of a study of radiation and T cells in renal cell carcinoma. Study context: Nephrectomy followed 15 Gy stereotactic body radiation by 4 weeks.

Study-level findings and limits: In blood, top tumor clones expanded by 2 weeks, shrinking by 4. Baseline intratumoral clonotype presence is unknown without pretreatment biopsies.

Worth noting for this clone: Antigen unknown.

CDR1 is MNHNS, CDR2 SASEGT, per germline. The V end lost 2 bases, the J end lost 1 base, and 12 bases lay between the germline ends. There are 16 residues in the CDR3. Assay used: immunoSEQ multiplex PCR; TCRdb lists only in-frame clones, some missing. In the table there are roughly 60,000 clones, roughly 79% of which are singletons. Time point indicated: blood 2 weeks post-SBRT. The sample's treatment: 15 Gy SBRT to primary tumor, nephrectomy 4 weeks later. Blood was sampled at baseline, 2 weeks and 4 weeks after SBRT. Material: blood, obtained from a patient whose treatment included radiotherapy and nephrectomy. This chain connects TRBV6-1 to TRBJ1-5, with D possibly TRBD1 on 5 matching bases. This clonotype originated in a man aged 55 to 70 with renal cell carcinoma. The CDR3 DNA reads TGTGCCAGCAGTGAAAGGGCGTGGGGCAGCAATCAGCCCCAGCATTTT. This codes for CASSERAWGSNQPQHF.